Listed below are T cell receptor beta chains from one sample, sequenced in a study of blood T cells in healthy people across ages. TCRdb processed the 5' RACE reads anew with MiXCR; each CDR3 protein has one entry. The sample lists just under 750,000 distinct CDR3 sequences, about 20% occurring once. Sequenced material: blood. The receptors here all came from a man aged 65 to 79 in good health. The CDR3 runs from the conserved cysteine through the conserved F or W. A D gene is named only where the DNA matches it firmly.

j_call d_call v_call cdr3_aa
TRBJ1-2 NA TRBV30 CAWSDRGEGYTF
TRBJ1-5 NA TRBV14 CASSQDGREGRNPPQHF
NA TRBD1 TRBV3-1 CASSQEVRDRGGLAGIYNEQFF
TRBJ1-1 NA TRBV28 CASSPPRVEGTEAFF
TRBJ1-6 NA TRBV20-1 CSAIGKNSPLHF
TRBJ2-7 TRBD1 TRBV7-2 CASSLAAAGGYEQYF
TRBJ2-7 TRBD2 TRBV6-2/TRBV6-3 CASSYSFGTTRGYEQYF
TRBJ2-5 TRBD1 TRBV10-3 CAISENQGAGETQYF
TRBJ1-2 NA TRBV20-1 CSASSIYGYTF
TRBJ2-2 TRBD2 TRBV12-3/TRBV12-4 CASSPRTSGRTGELFF
NA NA TRBV18 CASSPTLDEQFF
NA TRBD2 TRBV5-1 CASSPLAGPPNEQFF
TRBJ1-1 NA TRBV7-8 CASSSLIQGMNTEAFF
TRBJ1-5 NA TRBV24-1 CATSDSMTGSNQPQHF
TRBJ2-5 NA TRBV24-1 CATSGTGASQETQYF
TRBJ2-5 NA TRBV10-3 CATRSGNLETQYF
TRBJ2-3 TRBD2 TRBV20-1 CSARGLAGTTDTQYF